This TCR beta chain is drawn from a study of breast tumors, draining lymph nodes, adjacent tissues. Study findings and constraints: The lymph node origin of tumor T cells was framed as consistent with a hypothesis, not demonstrated.

A single record per CDR3 protein comes from TCRdb applying MiXCR to the multiplex PCR reads. Among about 180,000 distinct CDR3 sequences listed, approximately 30% were seen once. On this clonotype: Its specificity is unknown.

Breast cancer patients provided tissue from their axillary draining lymph nodes. The CDR3 loop spans 15 amino acids. V lost 5 bases and J 3 bases, leaving 16 bases between the germline ends. Per the germline V gene, CDR1 is SGHAT and CDR2 is FQDESV (reference sequence). The chain couples TRBV11-1 to TRBJ1-1; a possible D gene is TRBD1 (5 bases). The sequencing input was axillary lymph node tissue. The TCR sequence derives from a female donor with breast cancer. Some clones in this sample may be carry-over from other donors' samples. CDR3 amino acids: CASSISAGGYTEAFF. CDR3 bases: TGTGCCAGCAGCATAAGCGCGGGGGGTTACACTGAAGCTTTCTTT.